This TCR beta chain is from a study of T-cell reconstitution after alpha-beta-depleted transplantation in children. Unique molecular identifiers were used to barcode this TCRbeta library. From the PCR reads, TCRdb called clonotypes with MiXCR, one entry per CDR3 protein. Of roughly 500,000 distinct CDR3 sequences listed, about 17% are singletons. In its sample, this clonotype was seen many times. The germline CDR1 and CDR2 sequences are SGHRS and YFSETQ. The J segment lost 2 bases and the V segment lost 4 bases, leaving 5 bases of the junction unmatched. The CDR3 runs to 15 residues. V is TRBV5-1 and J is TRBJ2-7; TRBD2 agrees at 11 bases. This TCR was sampled from a human donor who donated a stem cell graft to a child with acute lymphoblastic leukemia. Sequences were derived from PBMCs from the stem cell graft donor, sampled from the stem cell graft. The chain's CDR3 is CASSRGSGRAYEQYF. DNA of the CDR3: TGCGCCAGCAGCCGTGGTAGCGGGAGGGCCTACGAGCAGTACTTC.